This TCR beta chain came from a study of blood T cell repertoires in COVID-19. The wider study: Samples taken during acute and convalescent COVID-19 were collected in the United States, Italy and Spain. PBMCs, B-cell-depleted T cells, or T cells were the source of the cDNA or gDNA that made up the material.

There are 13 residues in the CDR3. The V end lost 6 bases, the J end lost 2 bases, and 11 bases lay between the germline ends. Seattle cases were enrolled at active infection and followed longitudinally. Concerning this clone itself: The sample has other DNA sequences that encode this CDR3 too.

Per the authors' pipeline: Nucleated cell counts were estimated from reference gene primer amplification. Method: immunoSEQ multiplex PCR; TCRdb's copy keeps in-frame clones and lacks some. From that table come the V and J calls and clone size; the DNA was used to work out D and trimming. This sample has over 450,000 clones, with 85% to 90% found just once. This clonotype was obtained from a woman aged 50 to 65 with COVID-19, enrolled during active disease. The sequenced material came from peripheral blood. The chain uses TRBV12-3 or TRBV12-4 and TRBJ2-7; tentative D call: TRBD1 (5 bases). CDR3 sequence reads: CASSLDRAYEQYF. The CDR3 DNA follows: TGTGCCAGCAGCCTTGACAGAGCCTACGAGCAGTACTTC.